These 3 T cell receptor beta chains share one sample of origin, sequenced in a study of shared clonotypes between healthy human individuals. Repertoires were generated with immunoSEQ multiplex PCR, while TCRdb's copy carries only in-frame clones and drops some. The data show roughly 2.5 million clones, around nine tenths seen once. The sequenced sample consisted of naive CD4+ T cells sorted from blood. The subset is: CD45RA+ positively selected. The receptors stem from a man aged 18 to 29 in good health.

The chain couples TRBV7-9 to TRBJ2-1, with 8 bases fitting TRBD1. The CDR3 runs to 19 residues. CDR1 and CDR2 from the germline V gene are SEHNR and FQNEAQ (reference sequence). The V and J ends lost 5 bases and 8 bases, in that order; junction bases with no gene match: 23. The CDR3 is CASSPYPDRGAEGSDEQFF. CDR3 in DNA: TGTGCCAGCAGCCCCTACCCCGACAGGGGCGCGGAGGGCTCGGATGAGCAGTTCTTC.

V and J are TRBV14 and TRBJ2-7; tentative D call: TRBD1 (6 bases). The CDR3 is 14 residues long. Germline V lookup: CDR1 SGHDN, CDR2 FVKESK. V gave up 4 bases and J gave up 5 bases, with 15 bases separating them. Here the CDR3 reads CASSPRQVVDEQYF. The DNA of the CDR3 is TGTGCCAGCAGCCCCAGACAGGTTGTGGACGAGCAGTACTTC.

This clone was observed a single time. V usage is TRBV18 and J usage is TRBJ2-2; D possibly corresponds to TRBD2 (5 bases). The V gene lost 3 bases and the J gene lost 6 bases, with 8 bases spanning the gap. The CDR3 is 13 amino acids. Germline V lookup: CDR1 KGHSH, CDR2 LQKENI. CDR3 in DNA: TGTGCCAGCTCACCGTCGGGGTCCGGGGAGCTGTTTTTT. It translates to CASSPSGSGELFF.